This T cell receptor (beta chain) comes out of a study of Ad26.COV2.S vaccination and SARS-CoV-2 variants. This CDR3 is 16 amino acids long. Losses at the gene ends were 6 bases for V and 4 bases for J; bases not matched to a gene: 15. From germline, CDR1 is MNHNY and CDR2 SVGAGI (reference sequence). There are a few counts of this clone. Libraries were prepared by immunoSEQ multiplex PCR; TCRdb keeps only in-frame clonotypes and omits some of them. Here the sample spans about 460,000 clones, nearly 90% being singletons. Specified treatment: roughly 18 received Ad26.COV2.S at low or high dose, single or two shots; 5 received placebo; per-sample allocation not given. All samples were drawn on day 63, counting from the first vaccine or placebo injection. SARS-CoV-2 spike from the Wuhan strain was encoded by the vaccine, an Ad26 vector.

The material sequenced was peripheral blood, taken in a trial of Ad26.COV2.S vaccine versus placebo. The sequence derives from a person between 18 and 60 years old who received the Ad26.COV2.S COVID-19 vaccine or a placebo. The chain links TRBV6-6 to TRBJ2-7; 7 bases are a match to TRBD1. CDR3 DNA: TGTGCCAGCAGGGGTATGACAGGGATTTCGGTATACGAGCAGTACTTC. Its translation: CASRGMTGISVYEQYF.